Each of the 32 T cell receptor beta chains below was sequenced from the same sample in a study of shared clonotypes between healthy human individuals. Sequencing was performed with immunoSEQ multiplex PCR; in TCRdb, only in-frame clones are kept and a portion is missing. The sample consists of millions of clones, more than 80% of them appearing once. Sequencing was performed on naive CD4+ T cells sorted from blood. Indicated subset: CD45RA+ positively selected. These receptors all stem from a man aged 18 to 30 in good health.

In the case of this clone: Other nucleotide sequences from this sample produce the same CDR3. The CDR3 nucleotides are TGTGCCATCCGCGGGGGCTCCTACGAGCAGTACTTC. Translated: CAIRGGSYEQYF. V and J are TRBV10-3 and TRBJ2-7; 7 bases fit TRBD2. Germline trimming cut 8 bases from V and 0 bases from J; bases unmatched to any gene: 1. The CDR3 is 12 amino acids. Germline lookup yields CDR1 ENHRY and CDR2 SYGVKD.

CDR3 in DNA: TGCGCCAGCAGCTTGGGGACAGGGCGGGGCACTGAAGCTTTCTTT. Encoded protein: CASSLGTGRGTEAFF. The genes are TRBV5-1 and TRBJ1-1; the match to TRBD1 covers 8 bases. Germline trimming cut 0 bases from V and 4 bases from J; bases unmatched to any gene: 5. The length of the CDR3 is 15 residues. Germline values: CDR1 SGHRS, CDR2 YFSETQ.

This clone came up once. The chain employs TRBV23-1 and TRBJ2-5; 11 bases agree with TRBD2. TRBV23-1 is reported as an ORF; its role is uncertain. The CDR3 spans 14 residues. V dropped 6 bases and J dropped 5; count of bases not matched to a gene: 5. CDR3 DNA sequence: TGCGCCAGCAGCCGGAGGACTAGCGGGGAGACCCAGTACTTC. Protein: CASSRRTSGETQYF.

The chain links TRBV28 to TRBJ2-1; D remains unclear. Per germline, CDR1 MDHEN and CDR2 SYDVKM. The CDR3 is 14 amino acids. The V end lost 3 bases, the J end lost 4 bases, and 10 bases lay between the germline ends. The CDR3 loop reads CASSFAEPYNEQFF. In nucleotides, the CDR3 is TGTGCCAGCAGTTTTGCCGAACCATACAATGAGCAGTTCTTC.

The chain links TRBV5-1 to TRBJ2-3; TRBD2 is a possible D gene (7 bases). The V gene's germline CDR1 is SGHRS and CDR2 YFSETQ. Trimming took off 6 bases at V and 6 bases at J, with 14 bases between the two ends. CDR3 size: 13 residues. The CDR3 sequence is CASNRGGEDTQYF. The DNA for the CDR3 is TGCGCCAGCAACCGAGGGGGGGAGGATACGCAGTATTTT.

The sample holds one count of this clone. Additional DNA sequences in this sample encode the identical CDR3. Here the CDR3 DNA reads TGCGCCAGCAGCTTAGGAGATCCCTCTGGAAACACCATATATTTT. Translation gives CASSLGDPSGNTIYF. The rearrangement uses TRBV5-1 and TRBJ1-3; unclear D gene. The germline gives CDR1 SGHRS, CDR2 YFSETQ. V lost 2 bases to trimming and J lost 0 bases, with 9 bases between them. The CDR3 consists of 15 residues.

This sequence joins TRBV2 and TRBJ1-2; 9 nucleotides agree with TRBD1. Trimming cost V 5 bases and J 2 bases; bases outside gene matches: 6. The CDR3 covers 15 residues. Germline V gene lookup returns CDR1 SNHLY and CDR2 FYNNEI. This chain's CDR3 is CASSSDRGTNYGYTF. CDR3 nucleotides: TGTGCCAGCAGTTCGGACAGGGGCACCAACTATGGCTACACCTTC.

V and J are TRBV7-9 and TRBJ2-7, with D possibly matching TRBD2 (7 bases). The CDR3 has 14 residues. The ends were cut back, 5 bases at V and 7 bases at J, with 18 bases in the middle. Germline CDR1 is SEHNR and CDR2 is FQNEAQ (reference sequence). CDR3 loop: CASSPHAGAWEQYF. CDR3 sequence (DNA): TGTGCCAGCAGCCCTCACGCGGGGGCTTGGGAGCAGTACTTC.

This CDR3 reads CASSRQGGELFF. For the CDR3, the DNA is TGTGCCAGCAGCCGACAGGGCGGGGAGCTGTTTTTT. The chain recombines TRBV7-9 with TRBJ2-2, with 7 bases matching TRBD1. Trimming cost V 5 bases and J 7 bases; bases outside gene matches: 1. CDR1 is SEHNR and CDR2 is FQNEAQ in the germline V gene (reference sequence). The CDR3 loop spans 12 amino acids.

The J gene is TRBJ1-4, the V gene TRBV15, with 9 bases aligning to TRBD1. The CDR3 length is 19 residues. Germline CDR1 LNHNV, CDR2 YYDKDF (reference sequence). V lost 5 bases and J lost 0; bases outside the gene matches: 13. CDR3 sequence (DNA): TGTGCCACCAGCTACACAGGGGGCGTAATAGGGGCAACTAATGAAAAACTGTTTTTT. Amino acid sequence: CATSYTGGVIGATNEKLFF.

CDR3 in DNA: TGTGCCAGCAGCTTAAGGGCGGGAGGAGGCGGGGAGCTGTTTTTT. It translates to CASSLRAGGGGELFF. The chain joins TRBV11-3 to TRBJ2-2, with 8 bases aligning to TRBD2. With 2 bases clipped from V and 7 bases from J, the junction kept 6 bases outside the gene matches. The CDR3 runs to 15 residues. Germline V CDR1 and CDR2: SGHNT, YENEEA.

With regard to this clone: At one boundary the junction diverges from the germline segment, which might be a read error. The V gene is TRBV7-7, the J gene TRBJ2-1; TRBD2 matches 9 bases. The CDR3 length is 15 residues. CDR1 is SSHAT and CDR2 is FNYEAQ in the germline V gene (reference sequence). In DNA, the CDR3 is TGTGCTAGCAGCTTAGGCGGGGGGGCCTACAATGAGCAGTTCTTC. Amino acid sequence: CASSLGGGAYNEQFF.

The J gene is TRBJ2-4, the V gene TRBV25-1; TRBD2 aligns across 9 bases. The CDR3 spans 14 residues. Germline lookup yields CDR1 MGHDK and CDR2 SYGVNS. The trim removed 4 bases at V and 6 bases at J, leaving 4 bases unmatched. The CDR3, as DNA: TGTGCCAGCAGTGGTCGCGGGGGGGGAAACATTCAGTACTTC. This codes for CASSGRGGGNIQYF.

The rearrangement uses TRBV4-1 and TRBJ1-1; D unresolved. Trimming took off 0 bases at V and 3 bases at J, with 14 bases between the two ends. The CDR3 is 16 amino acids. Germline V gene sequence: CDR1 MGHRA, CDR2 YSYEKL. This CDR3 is CASSQEQWTRDTEAFF. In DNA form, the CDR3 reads TGCGCCAGCAGCCAAGAGCAGTGGACCCGGGACACTGAAGCTTTCTTT.

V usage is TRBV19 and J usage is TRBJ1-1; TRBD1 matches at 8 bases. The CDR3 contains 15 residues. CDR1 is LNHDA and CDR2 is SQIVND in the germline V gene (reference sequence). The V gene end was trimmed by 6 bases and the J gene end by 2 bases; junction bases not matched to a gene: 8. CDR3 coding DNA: TGTGCCAGTAGAGATACAGGGGGGGGTAACACTGAAGCTTTCTTT. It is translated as CASRDTGGGNTEAFF. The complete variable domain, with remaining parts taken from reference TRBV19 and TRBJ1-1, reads DGGITQSPKYLFRKEGQNVTLSCEQNLNHDAMYWYRQDPGQGLRLIYYSQIVNDFQKGDIAEGYSVSREKKESFPLTVTSAQKNPTAFYLCASRDTGGGNTEAFFGQGTRLTVV.

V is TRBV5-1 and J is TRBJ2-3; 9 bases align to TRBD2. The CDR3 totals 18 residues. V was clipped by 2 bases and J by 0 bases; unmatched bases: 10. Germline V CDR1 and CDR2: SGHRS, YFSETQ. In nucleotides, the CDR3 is TGCGCCAGCAGCTTCCTTTGGGCTAGCGGGGATAGCACAGATACGCAGTATTTT. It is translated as CASSFLWASGDSTDTQYF.

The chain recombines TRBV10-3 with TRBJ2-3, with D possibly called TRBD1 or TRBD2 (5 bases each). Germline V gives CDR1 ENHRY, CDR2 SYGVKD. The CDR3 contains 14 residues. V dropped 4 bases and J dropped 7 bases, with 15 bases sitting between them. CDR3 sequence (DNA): TGTGCCATCAGTGTGGGGGAACCGCTCTATACGCAGTATTTT. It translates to CAISVGEPLYTQYF.

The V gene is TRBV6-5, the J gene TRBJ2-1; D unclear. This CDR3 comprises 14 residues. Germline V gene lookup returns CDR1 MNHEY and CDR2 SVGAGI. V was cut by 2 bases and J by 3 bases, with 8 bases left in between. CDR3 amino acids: CASSYPGGYNEQFF. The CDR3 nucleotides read TGTGCCAGCAGTTACCCAGGTGGCTACAATGAGCAGTTCTTC.

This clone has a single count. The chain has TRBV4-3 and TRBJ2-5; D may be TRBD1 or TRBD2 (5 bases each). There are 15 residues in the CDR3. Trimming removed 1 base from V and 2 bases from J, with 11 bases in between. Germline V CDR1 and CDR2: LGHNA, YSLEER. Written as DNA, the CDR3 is TGCGCCAGCAGCCAAGGGGGCGGGCTACAAGAGACCCAGTACTTC. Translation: CASSQGGGLQETQYF.

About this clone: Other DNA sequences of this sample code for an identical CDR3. CDR3: CASSEAGTYEQYF. The DNA of the CDR3 is TGTGCCAGCAGTGAAGCGGGCACCTACGAGCAGTACTTC. The chain has TRBV25-1 and TRBJ2-7, with D possibly TRBD2 on 5 matching bases. The CDR3 runs 13 residues. Per the germline V gene, CDR1 is MGHDK and CDR2 is SYGVNS. Trimming stripped 2 bases from V and 2 bases from J, with 7 bases between.

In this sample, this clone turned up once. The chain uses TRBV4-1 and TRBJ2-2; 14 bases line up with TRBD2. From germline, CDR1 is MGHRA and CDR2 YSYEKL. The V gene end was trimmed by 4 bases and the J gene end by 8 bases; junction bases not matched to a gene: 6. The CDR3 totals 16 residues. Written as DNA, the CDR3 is TGCGCCAGCAGCCCTAGACTAGCGGGAGGGTCAGGGGAGCTGTTTTTT. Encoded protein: CASSPRLAGGSGELFF.

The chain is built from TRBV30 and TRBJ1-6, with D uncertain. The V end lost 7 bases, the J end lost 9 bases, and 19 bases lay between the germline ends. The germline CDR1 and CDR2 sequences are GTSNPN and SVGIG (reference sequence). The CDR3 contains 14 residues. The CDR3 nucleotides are TGTGCCTCAGCGACGCCGGGCCCAAGTTCACCCCTCCACTTT. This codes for CASATPGPSSPLHF.

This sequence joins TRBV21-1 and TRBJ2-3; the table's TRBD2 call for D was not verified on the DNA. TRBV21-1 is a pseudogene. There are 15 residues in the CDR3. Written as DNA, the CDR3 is TGTGCCAGCAGCAAATCTAAGCCCTCCCCAGATACGCAGTATTTT. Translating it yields CASSKSKPSPDTQYF.

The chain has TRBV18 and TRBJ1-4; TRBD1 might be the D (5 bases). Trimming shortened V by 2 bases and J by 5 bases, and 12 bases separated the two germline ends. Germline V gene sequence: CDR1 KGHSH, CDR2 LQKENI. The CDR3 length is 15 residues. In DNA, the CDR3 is TGTGCCAGCTCACCATCCGGGGCAGTGAATGAAAAACTGTTTTTT. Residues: CASSPSGAVNEKLFF.

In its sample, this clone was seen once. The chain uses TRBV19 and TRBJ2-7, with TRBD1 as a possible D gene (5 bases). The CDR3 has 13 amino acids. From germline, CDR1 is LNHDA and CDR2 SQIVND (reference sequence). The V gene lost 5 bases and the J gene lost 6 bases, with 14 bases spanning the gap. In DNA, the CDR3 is TGTGCCAGTAGTCCCCGGGCAGGGATCGAGCAGTACTTC. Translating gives CASSPRAGIEQYF.

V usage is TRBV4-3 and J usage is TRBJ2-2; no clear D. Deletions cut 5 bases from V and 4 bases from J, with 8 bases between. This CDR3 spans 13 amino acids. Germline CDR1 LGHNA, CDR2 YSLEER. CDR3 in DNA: TGCGCCAGCAGCTCGCAACTCACCGGGGAGCTGTTTTTT. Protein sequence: CASSSQLTGELFF.

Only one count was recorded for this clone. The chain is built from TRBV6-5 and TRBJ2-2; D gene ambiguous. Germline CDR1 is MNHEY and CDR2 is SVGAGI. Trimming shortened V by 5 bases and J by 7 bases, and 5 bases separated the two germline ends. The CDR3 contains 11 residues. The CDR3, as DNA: TGTGCCAGCAGTGAGAGCGGGGAGCTGTTTTTT. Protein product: CASSESGELFF.

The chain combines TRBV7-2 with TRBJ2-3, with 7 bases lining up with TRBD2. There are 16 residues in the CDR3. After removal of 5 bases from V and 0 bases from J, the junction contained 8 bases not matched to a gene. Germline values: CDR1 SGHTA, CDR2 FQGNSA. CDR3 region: CASSTNLAASTDTQYF. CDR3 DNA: TGTGCCAGCAGCACAAACCTAGCGGCTAGCACAGATACGCAGTATTTT.

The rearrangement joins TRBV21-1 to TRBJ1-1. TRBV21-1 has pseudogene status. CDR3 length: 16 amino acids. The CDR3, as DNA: TGTGCCAGCAGCAAAGAGGAAGGTCGGGGAGGCACTGAAGCTTTCTTT. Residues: CASSKEEGRGGTEAFF.

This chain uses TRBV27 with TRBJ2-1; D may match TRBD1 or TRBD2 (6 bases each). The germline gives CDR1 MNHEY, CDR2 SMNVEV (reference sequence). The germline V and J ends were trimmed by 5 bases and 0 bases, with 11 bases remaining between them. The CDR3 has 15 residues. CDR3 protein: CASSNGGGSYNEQFF. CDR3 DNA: TGTGCCAGCAGTAACGGGGGCGGCTCCTACAATGAGCAGTTCTTC.

CDR3 in DNA: TGTGCCAGTAGTATGAAGGGTTGGTATAGCAATCAGCCCCAGCATTTT. Protein product: CASSMKGWYSNQPQHF. The gene calls are TRBV19 and TRBJ1-5; no clear D. Germline V CDR1 and CDR2: LNHDA, SQIVND (reference sequence). The CDR3 covers 16 residues. V lost 3 bases to trimming and J lost 0 bases, with 12 bases between them.

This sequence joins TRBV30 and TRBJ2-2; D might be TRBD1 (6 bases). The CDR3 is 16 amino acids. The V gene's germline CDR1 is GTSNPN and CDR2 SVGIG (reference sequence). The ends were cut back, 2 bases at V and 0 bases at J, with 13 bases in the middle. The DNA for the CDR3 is TGTGCCTGGAGTCCAAACAGGGTCTCGAACACCGGGGAGCTGTTTTTT. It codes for CAWSPNRVSNTGELFF.